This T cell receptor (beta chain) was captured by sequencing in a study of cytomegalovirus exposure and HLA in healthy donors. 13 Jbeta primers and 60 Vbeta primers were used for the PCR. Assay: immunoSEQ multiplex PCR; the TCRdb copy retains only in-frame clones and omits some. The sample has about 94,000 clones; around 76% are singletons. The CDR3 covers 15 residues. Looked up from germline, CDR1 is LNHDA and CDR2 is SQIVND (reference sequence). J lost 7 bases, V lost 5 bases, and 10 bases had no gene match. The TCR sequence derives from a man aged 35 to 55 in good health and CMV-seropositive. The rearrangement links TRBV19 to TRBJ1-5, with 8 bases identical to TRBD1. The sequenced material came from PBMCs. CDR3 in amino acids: CASSARDRGSQPQHF. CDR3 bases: TGTGCCAGTAGTGCCCGAGACAGGGGAAGCCAGCCCCAGCATTTT.